This T cell receptor (beta chain) comes out of a study of cytomegalovirus exposure and HLA in healthy donors (dated by TCRdb to between 2016 and 2019). In terms of the full investigation: In an earlier analysis of under 600 of the donors, 250 to 350 Gb of sequence data and approximately 120 million unique TCR beta sequences from 150 million to 200 million T cells were reported. Roughly 300 gigabases of sequencing data and some 85 million unique TCR sequences were included in an early release covering 550 to 800 HLA-typed donors. Of the roughly 420 genotyped donors, 75% to 85% were placed in the genetic ancestry cluster associated with self-reported Caucasian donors. The study aimed to test whether signatures of past pathogen exposure could be identified by cataloging public T cell receptors. The T cell repertoires of 666 subjects were profiled by immunosequencing and related to cytomegalovirus serostatus. Besides the first cohort of roughly 660 subjects, a separate validation cohort made up of over a hundred different subjects was used. To predict cytomegalovirus infection status, the study brought together high-throughput TCR immunosequencing, statistical association of individual TCRs with disease status, and machine learning. To study patterns of TCR occurrence, a later analysis re-analyzed previously published TCR beta repertoires from several hundred donors and added high-resolution HLA genotyping. In the later analysis, no new phenotypic data were used to find candidate immune exposures; instead, reliance was placed on TCR beta sequences and their occurrence across donors. An earlier analysis of more than 450 of the donors used high-throughput TCR beta sequencing to judge whether each TCR beta V gene segment behaved as functional or pseudogenic. Alongside the repertoire data, information on donor age, sex, ethnicity and CMV serostatus was compiled. In a later genetic analysis, genome-wide SNP genotypes for about three fifths of the roughly 670 donors were used, and that subset was treated as a discovery cohort. All discovery cohort repertoires had been generated using a single sequencing platform. HLA typing covered class I and class II loci at four-digit resolution. Typing coverage varied by locus: 629-630 donors for A, B, C, DRB1 and DQB1; roughly 510 for DQA1; nearly 610 for DPA1; roughly 450 for DPB1. Several DR-DQ haplotypes were treated as single units for association and clustering because of strong linkage in the cohort. Among some 410 genotyped donors of the cohort, an average of approximately 240,000 unique TCR beta nucleotide sequences were sequenced per donor, 15% to 20% of them non-productive.

In this sample, this clone turned up a few times. Its antigen remains unidentified. It has no much larger one-base neighbor in the sample; base qualities were not kept. The germline V gene sets CDR1 to SGHTA and CDR2 to FQGTGA. The V end gives up 5 bases and the J end 4 bases, leaving 9 bases in the junction not matched to a gene. The CDR3 has 16 amino acids, counting the end cysteine and phenylalanine. The only DNA kept is the CDR3, 48 bases in frame from the first base. The receptor library was made with the immunoSEQ multiplex PCR assay. The multiplex PCR relied on a mix of 60 forward primers for TCR Vbeta segments and 13 reverse primers for TCR Jbeta segments. A multiplex PCR assay on genomic DNA amplified the CDR3 region of rearranged TCR beta genes. The Illumina HiSeq System was used to sequence the amplified TCR beta libraries as 87-base-pair reads. Under the source paper's analysis protocol: Across the 600 to 700 repertoires, a later analysis counted approximately 75 million unique TCR beta chains, around 10 million of which were shared by at least two donors. A nearest-neighbor algorithm error-corrected the raw reads and collapsed the reads into unique sequences, merging closely related sequences to remove PCR and sequencing errors. CDR3 sequences were aligned to IMGT reference sequences to assign V, D and J gene segments. For a sequence to be retained, at least a six-nucleotide match to both a V gene segment and a J gene segment was required. A rearrangement was called productive if the CDR3 had no stop codons and remained in frame with V and J, and every other rearrangement was called non-productive. Following IMGT convention, CDR3 was defined as the stretch from the second conserved V-encoded cysteine up to the conserved J-encoded phenylalanine. Sequences without an unambiguous match to a single V gene segment were excluded from the earlier analysis of 450 to 650 of the donors. In an earlier analysis of more than 500 of the donors, a V segment was called functional when productive rearrangements were above 56.7%, and segregating when the standard deviation between donors exceeded 5%. A statistical classification framework was built to diagnose cytomegalovirus status from the catalog of TCR beta chain sequences. A later analysis assigned V and J genes by comparing TCR nucleotide sequences with IMGT/GENE-DB human TR gene sequences. In a later analysis, CDR3 sequences and most-parsimonious VDJ recombination scenarios were assigned using the TCRdist pipeline. A later analysis defined each TCR beta chain by its CDR3 amino acid sequence plus V-gene family, and excluded reads lacking a unique V-gene family. A later analysis removed 450 to 600 highly shared, low-generation-probability nucleotide sequences to deal with suspected cross-contamination and a sequencing artifact. In a later analysis, a clonal expansion index was calculated for each public chain from normalized within-repertoire ranks of inferred template counts. In a later analysis, generation probabilities were computed using a VDJ recombination model fitted to out-of-frame rearrangements, and the results were checked against IGoR. A later analysis scored TCR-TCR, TCR-HLA and TCR-CMV co-occurrence with hypergeometric tests, applying a repertoire-size bias correction to TCR pairs. In a later analysis, false discovery rates were estimated by permuting HLA or CMV assignments 20 times. In a later analysis, co-occurring TCRs were grouped using DBSCAN, with TCRdist sequence similarity added in when clustering inside HLA-allele-positive subsets. For co-occurrence clustering, repertoires with fewer than 30,000 or more than 120,000 public chains were excluded, along with roughly five repertoires with anomalous nucleotide sharing. TCRdb re-hosts the immuneACCESS table, in-frame sequences only. Its copies lack some clones; in the studies checked, an unresolved V gene accounts for under half of them, and the cause for the rest is not known. Clone size and the V and J calls come from that table; the DNA yielded D and trimming. This sample has tens of thousands of clones in its table, and 10% of those were observed once. The ten largest clones add up to almost 25% of the sample.

The cohort consisted of 650 to 850 healthy bone marrow donors. All cohort members were sampled while nominally healthy, although unrecorded immune exposures were likely present. The donor was CMV seropositive and was included in the group of approximately 310 seropositive cohort members. A peripheral blood sample was collected from each donor, and TCR beta sequencing was performed on peripheral blood mononuclear cells. The Qiagen DNeasy Blood Extraction Kit was used to extract genomic DNA from the blood cell samples. Overall study outcomes, separate from this receptor: Because counts were too low, more than 15 rarely observed V segments, including chromosome 9 orphons, were left out of the earlier analysis of several hundred of the donors. In a later analysis, the rate of TCR association differed among HLA loci, with DRB1 alleles having the most associated TCRs and HLA-C alleles having the fewest. In both the original and validation cohorts, the classifier was reported to diagnose cytomegalovirus status with high specificity and sensitivity. A further reported finding was that TCR beta sequences accurately predicted the HLA-A and HLA-B alleles for most subjects in the first cohort. The study listed approximately 160 TCR beta chains as associated with cytomegalovirus. The presence/absence analyses assumed that sequencing depth was roughly uniform across donors, and that assumption may not be true. Only TCR beta chains were sequenced in this cohort, and the absence of alpha or paired-chain data limited detectable features. According to a later analysis, most CMV-associated TCR beta chains appeared to be HLA-restricted, and the HLA associations seemed to be driven largely by CMV exposure. When HLA alleles, especially DR and DQ, strongly co-occurred, attributing TCR associations to individual alleles was difficult. It was suggested by the authors that the approach could potentially be generalized to other disease states and immunological phenotypes. For the cohort, immune exposure information was limited to CMV serostatus. Because the 87-base-pair reads could not distinguish some IMGT-functional V segments, including TRBV6-2 and TRBV6-3, those segments were excluded. A cluster of highly shared sequence variants was judged likely to be a technical artifact of the sequencing pipeline. Broadly in line with IMGT annotations, most TCR beta V segments showed up in productive rearrangements about 90% or about 30% of the time in an earlier analysis of several hundred of the donors. Several of the top co-occurrence clusters appeared to be linked to parvovirus B19, influenza, CMV and Epstein-Barr virus, according to a later analysis. Because HLA typing was missing for some donors at each locus, association tests included only the typed subset. In a later genetic analysis, a missense DCLRE1C variant was associated with V-gene and J-gene trimming of TCR beta chains, and the association was replicated in an independent cohort. In vitro tests confirmed that a few of the cytomegalovirus-associated TCR beta chains recognize cytomegalovirus antigens. In a later genetic analysis, fewer N-insertions in productive TCRs were reported among donors in an Asian-associated ancestry cluster than the 666-donor mean. Correlated functional status among segregating V segments might be attributable to linkage disequilibrium, but an unknown experimental factor could not be ruled out. Compared with equally common non-associated chains, HLA-associated TCR beta chains in a later analysis were more clonally expanded and had lower generation probabilities. While some public TCRs were present in many individuals, most TCR sequences turned up only very rarely across donors. In a later analysis, more than 15,000 TCR beta sequences were associated with specific HLA alleles at a false discovery rate of 0.05.

The sample comprised PBMCs. The TCR comes from a man between 60 and 70 years old in good health and CMV-seropositive. The rearranged chain carries TRBV7-3 and TRBJ2-2, and TRBD2 matches 8 of the central bases. In nucleotides, the sequence is TGTGCCAGCAGCGTCATCAGCGGGAGCGCCACCGGGGAGCTGTTTTTT. Its amino acids are CASSVISGSATGELFF.